This T cell receptor (beta chain) is from a study of post-analysis software for immune sequencing data. Overall study results and limits: With TRBV5-6, TRBV5-1 and TRBV20-1 included, about five TRBV segments were more frequent in patients than in controls.

Concerning this clonotype itself: Its specificity is not known.

Tagging with unique molecular identifiers was a feature of the TCR beta cDNA libraries. T cells numbering roughly 0.95 to 10 million yielded around 500,000 cDNA molecules. TCRdb re-called the PCR reads through MiXCR, storing one row per CDR3 protein. The table shows fewer than 900,000 distinct CDR3 sequences, with about 45% occurring only once. Germline V gene sequence: CDR1 MNHEY, CDR2 SVGAGI. Trimming shortened V by 6 bases and J by 2 bases, and 11 bases separated the two germline ends. CDR3 length equals 13 residues. The V gene is TRBV6-5, the J gene TRBJ2-7, with a weak D call TRBD1 (5 bases). The source of this sequence is a girl under 18 with multiple sclerosis. The sequenced material came from blood. The CDR3 loop reads CASRHQGAYEQYF. DNA for the CDR3: TGTGCCAGCAGGCATCAGGGTGCCTACGAGCAGTACTTC.